The TCR beta chain under discussion was sequenced for a study of identical twins. A single record per CDR3 protein comes from TCRdb applying MiXCR to the 5' RACE reads. The sample yields hundreds of thousands of distinct CDR3 sequences, roughly 18% seen once. General study points: Twin pairs' shared out-of-frame alpha sequences were enriched in low generation probability.

A word on this clonotype: Antigen unknown.

This CDR3 comprises 14 residues. CDR1 and CDR2 from the germline V gene are SEHNR and FQNEAQ (reference sequence). J lost 4 bases, V lost 6 bases, and 8 bases had no gene match. These same records also appear under a second study, on T cells expressing NK-cell markers.

This sequence joins TRBV7-9 and TRBJ1-2, with 7 positions matching TRBD1. The specimen sequenced was PBMCs. The TCR sequence derives from a woman aged 18-29 years in good health. The CDR3, as DNA: TGTGCCAGCAGTTCAGGGGGGGATTCCTATGGCTACACCTTC. Translated, it gives CASSSGGDSYGYTF.